Presented here are 27 T cell receptor beta chains from one specimen sequenced in a study of neurological immune-mediated disorders. MiXCR, run by TCRdb on the 5' RACE reads, gives a single entry per CDR3 protein. The profile shows fewer than 50,000 distinct CDR3 sequences, 2.5% of them singletons. The sequencing sample was made of PBMCs. The origin of the receptors is a man between 25 and 39 years old with multiple sclerosis.

This clonotype was counted many times. The chain uses TRBV6-5 and TRBJ1-5; possible D gene TRBD1, 5 bases. Germline assignment: CDR1 MNHEY and CDR2 SVGAGI. CDR3 length: 15 residues. Between the trimmed V and J ends, which lost 7 bases and 1 base, there was a span of 14 bases. CDR3 nucleotides: TGTGCCAGCAATCCGGGGGTGGGGAGCAATCAGCCCCAGCATTTT. Its translation: CASNPGVGSNQPQHF.

This clonotype came up many times. This rearrangement joins TRBV7-6 to TRBJ2-1; 7 nucleotides align to TRBD2. V was clipped by 1 base and J by 6 bases; unmatched bases: 12. The germline V gene encodes CDR1 SGHVS and CDR2 FNYEAQ. The CDR3 extends over 17 amino acids. CDR3 coding DNA: TGTGCCAGCAGCTTAGGCCTCTCTAGGGGCGGGAGCAATGAGCAGTTCTTC. This sequence encodes CASSLGLSRGGSNEQFF.

This clonotype has ten or more counts. This sequence joins TRBV29-1 and TRBJ1-6, with D possibly matching TRBD1 (5 bases). The CDR3 length is 14 residues. Germline CDR1 and CDR2: SQVTM and ANQGSEA. Trimming removed 8 bases from V and 5 bases from J, with 16 bases in between. The CDR3 sequence: CSISLGQDNSPLHF. The CDR3 nucleotides are TGCAGCATCTCCCTGGGGCAGGATAATTCACCCCTCCACTTT.

This clonotype was observed many times. The chain combines TRBV5-1 with TRBJ1-1; 7 nucleotides line up with TRBD1. Germline CDR1 SGHRS, CDR2 YFSETQ. V gave up 2 bases and J gave up 3 bases; unmatched junction bases: 7. CDR3 size: 15 residues. CDR3 coding DNA: TGCGCCAGCAGCTTTTCCGGGACAGCCCACACTGAAGCTTTCTTT. Translating it yields CASSFSGTAHTEAFF.

In its sample, this clonotype was seen many times. The chain carries TRBV20-1 and TRBJ2-1; 9 bases are a match to TRBD2. The V segment lost 3 bases and the J segment 3 bases; nucleotides outside the gene matches: 6. From germline, CDR1 is DFQATT and CDR2 SNEGSKA (reference sequence). CDR3 size: 15 residues. For the CDR3, the DNA is TGCAGTGCTAGCGAATCTAGCGGGGACTACAATGAGCAGTTCTTC. It translates to CSASESSGDYNEQFF.

This clonotype was found a few times. The chain joins TRBV7-2 to TRBJ2-2; D ambiguous. The germline V and J ends were trimmed by 1 base and 1 base, with 7 bases remaining between them. Looked up from germline, CDR1 is SGHTA and CDR2 is FQGNSA. This CDR3 contains 15 residues. The CDR3 DNA sequence: TGTGCCAGCAGCTTAGGGGCACAGAACACCGGGGAGCTGTTTTTT. Encoded protein: CASSLGAQNTGELFF.

This clonotype was detected ten times or more. The chain links TRBV7-8 to TRBJ2-2; 9 bases fit TRBD2. Germline CDR1 reads SGHVS; CDR2 reads FQNEAQ. The CDR3 length is 16 residues. J lost 6 bases, V lost 0 bases, and 5 bases had no gene match. Here the CDR3 reads CASSLAASGVAGELFF. The CDR3 bases are TGTGCCAGCAGCTTAGCGGCTAGCGGGGTTGCCGGGGAGCTGTTTTTT.

Ten or more counts support this clonotype. The V call is TRBV18, the J call TRBJ2-3, with TRBD1 matching over 8 bases. V lost 3 bases to trimming and J lost 3 bases; unmatched junction nucleotides: 5. Germline V gene lookup returns CDR1 KGHSH and CDR2 LQKENI. The CDR3 contains 15 residues. The CDR3 protein is CASSPDRVVTDTQYF. Here the CDR3 DNA reads TGTGCCAGCTCACCGGACAGGGTGGTGACAGATACGCAGTATTTT.

This clonotype occurred many times. V and J are TRBV6-2 or TRBV6-3 and TRBJ2-7, with D unclear. The germline V and J ends were trimmed by 6 bases and 2 bases, with 11 bases remaining between them. The CDR3 runs 13 residues. The germline gives CDR1 MNHEY, CDR2 SVGEGT. CDR3 DNA sequence: TGTGCCAGCAGCTTAACTTGGACCTACGAGCAGTACTTC. Protein: CASSLTWTYEQYF.

This clonotype was seen ten or more times. This sequence joins TRBV27 and TRBJ1-5; D gene uncertain. The length of the CDR3 is 14 residues. V was shortened by 4 bases and J by 4 bases, with 11 bases between the two germline ends. In germline, CDR1 is MNHEY, CDR2 SMNVEV (reference sequence). This chain's CDR3 is CASSSIGYNQPQHF. In DNA, the CDR3 is TGTGCCAGCAGTTCTATAGGGTATAATCAGCCCCAGCATTTT.

This clonotype occurred many times. The genes are TRBV12-3 or TRBV12-4 and TRBJ1-4, with 8 bases aligning to TRBD1. V gave up 5 bases and J gave up 0 bases; unmatched junction bases: 5. This CDR3 is built from 16 residues. CDR3 residues: CASSPQGVATNEKLFF. The CDR3 DNA reads as TGTGCCAGCAGTCCACAGGGGGTAGCAACTAATGAAAAACTGTTTTTT.

This clonotype was detected many times. The chain links TRBV20-1 to TRBJ2-2; 7 positions match TRBD2. This CDR3 is 15 amino acids long. From germline, CDR1 is DFQATT and CDR2 SNEGSKA (reference sequence). The V and J ends lost 0 bases and 7 bases, in that order; junction bases with no gene match: 8. CDR3 loop: CSAREGTSVSGELFF. CDR3 coding DNA: TGCAGTGCTAGAGAAGGAACTAGCGTAAGCGGGGAGCTGTTTTTT.

There are many counts of this clonotype. The chain employs TRBV7-9 and TRBJ2-1; 7 positions agree with TRBD2. The CDR3 contains 15 residues. The V segment lost 4 bases and the J segment 1 base; nucleotides outside the gene matches: 4. Germline assignment: CDR1 SEHNR and CDR2 FQNEAQ (reference sequence). The DNA for the CDR3 is TGTGCCAGCAGCTCGAACGGGGGGTCCTACAATGAGCAGTTCTTC. It specifies CASSSNGGSYNEQFF.

This clonotype has at least ten counts. The chain couples TRBV5-1 to TRBJ2-7; 8 bases map to TRBD1. V was clipped by 3 bases and J by 7 bases; unmatched bases: 3. Looked up from germline, CDR1 is SGHRS and CDR2 is YFSETQ. The CDR3 is made up of 12 amino acids. CDR3 in amino acids: CASSYDRGEQYF. The CDR3 DNA reads as TGCGCCAGCAGCTACGACAGGGGAGAGCAGTACTTC. Together with reference TRBV5-1 and TRBJ2-7, the CDR3 gives the full variable domain: KAGVTQTPRYLIKTRGQQVTLSCSPISGHRSVSWYQQTPGQGLQFLFEYFSETQRNKGNFPGRFSGRQFSNSRSEMNVSTLELGDSALYLCASSYDRGEQYFGPGTRLTVT.

This clonotype was recorded many times. The chain links TRBV29-1 to TRBJ2-2; D is perhaps TRBD1 or TRBD2 (6 bases each). V lost 3 bases to trimming and J lost 2 bases, with 10 bases between them. The germline V gene has CDR1 SQVTM and CDR2 ANQGSEA. The CDR3 sequence is 14 residues long. In DNA, the CDR3 is TGCAGCGTTGATACGGGGGCCAACACCGGGGAGCTGTTTTTT. This translates into CSVDTGANTGELFF.

This clonotype was seen many times. This chain joins TRBV7-8 and TRBJ2-5; D call uncertain. V dropped 5 bases and J dropped 0 bases, with 4 bases sitting between them. Per germline, CDR1 SGHVS and CDR2 FQNEAQ. The CDR3 contains 12 residues. CDR3 nucleotides: TGTGCCAGCAGCAGGGACCAAGAGACCCAGTACTTC. It is translated as CASSRDQETQYF.

This clonotype was recorded many times. The chain uses TRBV20-1 and TRBJ2-5; no firm D call. The CDR3 contains 11 residues. Trimming stripped 8 bases from V and 0 bases from J, with 7 bases between. The germline gives CDR1 DFQATT, CDR2 SNEGSKA (reference sequence). The CDR3 nucleotides are TGCAGTCCTCAGTACCAAGAGACCCAGTACTTC. Its protein product is CSPQYQETQYF.

The chain links TRBV6-4 to TRBJ2-1; D gene uncertain. This CDR3 has 15 residues. V lost 5 bases and J 0 bases, leaving 11 bases between the germline ends. Germline V gene lookup returns CDR1 MRHNA and CDR2 SNTAGT. The CDR3, as DNA: TGTGCCAGCAGTACCGACGTGAGCTCCTACAATGAGCAGTTCTTC. Amino acids: CASSTDVSSYNEQFF.

This clonotype has ten or more counts. The CDR3 nucleotides are TGTGCCAGCAGCTTGGGACAAGTCACCGGGGAGCTGTTTTTT. Translated, it gives CASSLGQVTGELFF. This sequence joins TRBV7-2 and TRBJ2-2; tentatively, D is TRBD1 (6 bases). CDR1 and CDR2 from the germline V gene are SGHTA and FQGNSA. This CDR3 region has 14 residues. V lost 3 bases to trimming and J lost 4 bases, with 9 bases between them. Using reference TRBV7-2 and TRBJ2-2 for the parts outside the CDR3, the full variable domain is GAGVSQSPSNKVTEKGKDVELRCDPISGHTALYWYRQSLGQGLEFLIYFQGNSAPDKSGLPSDRFSAERTGGSVSTLTIQRTQQEDSAVYLCASSLGQVTGELFFGEGSRLTVL.

The table lists this clonotype with many counts. This chain joins TRBV20-1 and TRBJ2-3; 7 nucleotides line up with TRBD2. The V and J ends lost 1 base and 10 bases, in that order; junction bases with no gene match: 17. CDR1 is DFQATT and CDR2 is SNEGSKA in the germline V gene (reference sequence). The CDR3 extends over 16 amino acids. Here the CDR3 reads CSARAGGTSRHRAQYF. The CDR3 nucleotides are TGCAGTGCTAGAGCCGGGGGGACTTCGAGACATCGAGCGCAGTATTTT.

This clonotype was counted many times. The V call is TRBV20-1, the J call TRBJ2-7, with no clear D. The V and J ends lost 0 bases and 0 bases respectively, with 12 bases between them. Germline V CDR1 and CDR2: DFQATT, SNEGSKA (reference sequence). The CDR3 loop spans 15 amino acids. Here the CDR3 reads CSARDRSGSSYEQYF. Here the CDR3 DNA reads TGCAGTGCTAGAGATAGGTCTGGGTCCTCCTACGAGCAGTACTTC.

This clonotype was seen at least ten times. The chain is built from TRBV29-1 and TRBJ2-5; D might be TRBD2 (7 bases). Germline-derived CDR1 and CDR2 are SQVTM and ANQGSEA. V lost 8 bases and J 5 bases, leaving 21 bases between the germline ends. The CDR3 runs to 14 residues. The chain's CDR3 is CSSVGGAFTETQYF. DNA of the CDR3: TGCAGCTCGGTGGGGGGGGCGTTTACGGAGACCCAGTACTTC. The variable domain in full, with the rest retrieved from reference TRBV29-1 and TRBJ2-5, is SAVISQKPSRDICQRGTSLTIQCQVDSQVTMMFWYRQQPGQSLTLIATANQGSEATYESGFVIDKFPISRPNLTFSTLTVSNMSPEDSSIYLCSSVGGAFTETQYFGPGTRLLVL.

This clonotype was observed at least ten times. The J gene is TRBJ2-1, the V gene TRBV7-9; D gene ambiguous. In germline, CDR1 is SEHNR, CDR2 FQNEAQ (reference sequence). CDR3 length: 14 residues. V was cut by 1 base and J by 10 bases, with 14 bases left in between. This CDR3 reads CASSLGSPPGEQFF. The CDR3, as DNA: TGTGCCAGCAGCTTAGGGAGCCCCCCCGGGGAGCAGTTCTTC.

The table lists this clonotype with many counts. The chain is built from TRBV7-2 and TRBJ2-1; D may be TRBD1 (6 bases). Germline V gives CDR1 SGHTA, CDR2 FQGNSA. The CDR3 contains 15 residues. V was clipped by 5 bases and J by 9 bases, with 20 bases between them. The CDR3 sequence is CASSPRGRQVSEQFF. CDR3 coding DNA: TGTGCCAGCAGCCCCAGGGGTAGGCAAGTAAGTGAGCAGTTCTTC.

The table lists this clonotype with many counts. The chain combines TRBV12-3 or TRBV12-4 with TRBJ1-3, with D tentatively TRBD1 (5 bases). The CDR3 spans 16 residues. V was shortened by 5 bases and J by 0 bases, with 14 bases between the two germline ends. The CDR3 DNA reads TGTGCCAGCAGTATAACCGGGACCCTCTCTGGAAACACCATATATTTT. This translates into CASSITGTLSGNTIYF.

Many counts were recorded for this clonotype. DNA of the CDR3: TGTGCTAGTGGTTTGTTCCACAACACCAGGGGGCCCGACTATGGCTACACCTTC. Protein product: CASGLFHNTRGPDYGYTF. The J gene is TRBJ1-2, the V gene TRBV12-5; TRBD1 matches at 8 bases. CDR3 length equals 18 residues. Per germline, CDR1 LGHNT and CDR2 FRNRAP. With V trimmed by 2 bases and J by 3 bases, 14 bases remained unmatched.

This clonotype was seen ten or more times. This chain joins TRBV7-9 and TRBJ2-2; 7 bases line up with TRBD1. Germline V gene sequence: CDR1 SEHNR, CDR2 FQNEAQ (reference sequence). The V and J ends lost 7 bases and 5 bases, in that order; junction bases with no gene match: 7. The CDR3 is made up of 14 amino acids. CDR3 sequence: CASKPTGYTGELFF. Here the CDR3 DNA reads TGTGCCAGCAAGCCGACAGGGTATACCGGGGAGCTGTTTTTT. The variable domain in full, with the rest retrieved from reference TRBV7-9 and TRBJ2-2, is DTGVSQNPRHKITKRGQNVTFRCDPISEHNRLYWYRQTLGQGPEFLTYFQNEAQLEKSRLLSDRFSAERPKGSFSTLEIQRTEQGDSAMYLCASKPTGYTGELFFGEGSRLTVL.